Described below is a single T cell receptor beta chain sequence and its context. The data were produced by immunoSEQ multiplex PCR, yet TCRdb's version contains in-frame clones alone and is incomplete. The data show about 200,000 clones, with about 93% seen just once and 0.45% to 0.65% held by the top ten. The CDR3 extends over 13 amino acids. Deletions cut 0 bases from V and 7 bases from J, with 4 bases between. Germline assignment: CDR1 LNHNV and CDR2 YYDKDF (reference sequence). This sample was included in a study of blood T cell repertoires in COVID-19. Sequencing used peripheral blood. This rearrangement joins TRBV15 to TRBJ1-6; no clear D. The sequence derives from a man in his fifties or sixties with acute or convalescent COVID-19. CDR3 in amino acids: CATSRDPNSPLHF. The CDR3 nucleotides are TGTGCCACCAGCAGAGATCCAAATTCACCCCTCCACTTT.